Below are 12 T cell receptor beta chains sequenced from a single sample in a study of blood T cell repertoires in COVID-19. The assay was immunoSEQ multiplex PCR, and TCRdb's table has in-frame clones only and misses some. The table lists roughly 300,000 clones, around 87% of them singletons. Input material: peripheral blood. The receptor source for this set is a woman between 35 and 50 years old who had recovered from COVID-19.

The rearrangement uses TRBV7-2 and TRBJ1-5; 8 bases match TRBD1. CDR3 length: 17 amino acids. Looked up from germline, CDR1 is SGHTA and CDR2 is FQGNSA. V was pared by 2 bases and J by 0 bases, with 6 bases of the junction left unmatched. CDR3 coding DNA: TGTGCCAGCAGCTTACGGGACAGGTCTTATAGCAATCAGCCCCAGCATTTT. This sequence encodes CASSLRDRSYSNQPQHF.

In its sample, this clone was seen once. V is TRBV27 and J is TRBJ2-2, with TRBD2 identical over 8 bases. The length of the CDR3 is 15 residues. V trimming: 7 bases; J trimming: 4 bases; junction bases outside the gene matches: 8. CDR1 MNHEY and CDR2 SMNVEV come from the germline V gene (reference sequence). The CDR3 region is CASNPGRGITGELFF. CDR3 sequence (DNA): TGTGCCAGCAATCCCGGGAGGGGGATCACCGGGGAGCTGTTTTTT.

This CDR3 is CASSLGQGNTGELFF. In DNA, the CDR3 is TGTGCCAGCAGCTTAGGGCAGGGGAACACCGGGGAGCTGTTTTTT. The gene calls are TRBV7-2 and TRBJ2-2; D perhaps matches TRBD1 (5 bases). V dropped 1 base and J dropped 1 base, with 7 bases sitting between them. The CDR3 has 15 amino acids. Germline V gene data show CDR1 as SGHTA and CDR2 as FQGNSA.

This chain connects TRBV10-2 to TRBJ1-1; 7 bases map to TRBD1. CDR1 WSHSY and CDR2 SAAADI come from the germline V gene. The J segment lost 4 bases and the V segment lost 5 bases, leaving 4 bases of the junction unmatched. The length of the CDR3 is 13 residues. The CDR3 region is CASSPGQATEAFF. In DNA form, the CDR3 reads TGCGCCAGCAGTCCTGGACAGGCCACTGAAGCTTTCTTT.

CDR3 amino acids: CASSIRDTGAGELFF. The CDR3 nucleotides read TGTGCCAGCAGCATCCGGGACACCGGGGCCGGGGAGCTGTTTTTT. The rearrangement links TRBV7-3 to TRBJ2-2, with D possibly being TRBD1 (6 bases). CDR1 and CDR2 from the germline V gene are SGHTA and FQGTGA. V lost 5 bases and J 6 bases, leaving 16 bases between the germline ends. The CDR3 is made up of 15 amino acids.

The CDR3 DNA reads TGTGCCAGCAGCTTATATGCAGAAACTGGAAACACCATATATTTT. Amino acid sequence: CASSLYAETGNTIYF. The chain recombines TRBV7-2 with TRBJ1-3; no definite D call. The germline gives CDR1 SGHTA, CDR2 FQGNSA. This CDR3 has 15 amino acids. Trimming removed 2 bases from V and 2 bases from J, with 10 bases in between.

V usage is TRBV11-2 and J usage is TRBJ2-1; possible D gene TRBD2, 6 bases. CDR3 length: 12 amino acids. The V gene's germline CDR1 is SGHAT and CDR2 FQNNGV. V was cut by 1 base and J by 9 bases, with 7 bases left in between. The CDR3 DNA sequence: TGTGCCAGCAGCTTAGGGGGGGTTGAGCAGTTCTTC. This encodes CASSLGGVEQFF.

The rearrangement links TRBV10-3 to TRBJ1-2, with TRBD1 matching 7 bases. Germline CDR1 and CDR2: ENHRY and SYGVKD. This CDR3 is 14 amino acids long. V lost 6 bases and J lost 4; bases outside the gene matches: 8. The CDR3 loop reads CAISPGQDSYGYTF. The DNA for the CDR3 is TGTGCCATCAGCCCTGGACAGGATAGCTATGGCTACACCTTC.

The J gene is TRBJ2-1, the V gene TRBV9; TRBD2 aligns across 9 bases. With 0 bases clipped from V and 10 bases from J, the junction kept 8 bases outside the gene matches. The CDR3 is made up of 15 amino acids. CDR1 and CDR2 from the germline V gene are SGDLS and YYNGEE. CDR3 nucleotide sequence: TGTGCCAGCAGCGTAGTGGTTAGCGGGGGCAACGAGCAGTTCTTC. It translates to CASSVVVSGGNEQFF.

The CDR3 reads CASSLVQGNIQYF. The CDR3 coding sequence is TGTGCCAGCAGCTTAGTCCAGGGGAACATTCAGTACTTC. The chain is built from TRBV13 and TRBJ2-4, with a tentative D call TRBD1 (6 bases). Trimming left V 1 base short and J 7 bases short, with 8 bases between. CDR3 length: 13 residues. Germline values: CDR1 PRHDT, CDR2 FYEKMQ (reference sequence).

The rearrangement links TRBV7-9 to TRBJ1-2; tentatively, D is TRBD1 (5 bases). From germline, CDR1 is SEHNR and CDR2 FQNEAQ (reference sequence). This CDR3 spans 12 amino acids. Trimming took off 2 bases at V and 9 bases at J, with 10 bases between the two ends. CDR3 coding DNA: TGTGCCAGCAGCTTATCGGGGGAAAGCTACACCTTC. Its protein product is CASSLSGESYTF.

The chain recombines TRBV7-6 with TRBJ2-6; TRBD2 matches 9 bases. V trimming: 5 bases; J trimming: 1 base; junction bases outside the gene matches: 9. This CDR3 is built from 18 residues. Germline loops: CDR1 SGHVS, CDR2 FNYEAQ. The CDR3 DNA reads TGTGCCAGCAGCCGGAGACTAGCGGTATATTCTGGGGCCAACGTCCTGACTTTC. This gives the protein CASSRRLAVYSGANVLTF.